This is a list of T cell receptor beta chains from one sample in a study of cytomegalovirus exposure and HLA in healthy donors. Method: immunoSEQ multiplex PCR; TCRdb's copy keeps in-frame clones and lacks some. The data show around 92,000 clones, roughly 82% seen once. Sequences were obtained from PBMCs. The receptors were gathered from a human donor in good health. Both conserved end residues are part of each CDR3. A D gene is named only where the DNA matches it firmly.

J | D | V | CDR3
TRBJ2-7 | - | TRBV7-2 | CASSLTGPLSEQYF
TRBJ1-1 | TRBD1 | TRBV29-1 | CSVEPGTGVVTEAFF
TRBJ1-6 | TRBD1 | TRBV2 | CASSEGQGNSPLHF
TRBJ2-5 | - | TRBV9 | CASSVAGQETQYF
TRBJ2-7 | - | TRBV27 | CASSLVGVGAYEQYF
TRBJ1-4 | - | TRBV27 | CASSLIGVSEKLFF
TRBJ2-7 | - | TRBV27 | CAGHSEQYF
TRBJ2-1 | - | TRBV5-1 | CASSTDSQTYNEQFF
TRBJ1-4 | TRBD1 | TRBV5-1 | CASSLKGQGAWANEKLFF
TRBJ2-5 | TRBD1 | TRBV6-5 | CASSWGTGSGEQYF
TRBJ2-1 | TRBD2 | TRBV18 | CASSAGLAGNNEQFF
TRBJ1-2 | TRBD1 | TRBV19 | CASSKDRGNYGYTF
TRBJ2-3 | - | TRBV6-1 | CASSDYAGKTDTQYF
TRBJ1-3 | TRBD1 | TRBV2 | CASSVGQPLSGNTIYF
TRBJ2-7 | TRBD2 | TRBV19 | CASSSIAGVAYEQYF
- | - | TRBV5-1 | CASSEIPGHSYEQYF
TRBJ1-5 | - | TRBV11-1 | CASSLVARCRAVNQPQHF
TRBJ1-5 | - | TRBV19 | CASSQVPGNQPQHF
TRBJ1-4 | - | TRBV6-6 | CASSYSPGARSEKLFF
TRBJ2-5 | - | TRBV11-2 | CASSHLASQETQYF
TRBJ1-4 | - | TRBV27 | CASSFWAGNNEKLFF
TRBJ2-5 | TRBD2 | TRBV18 | CASCPTTSGQETQYF
TRBJ2-6 | TRBD1 | TRBV6-6 | CASSPPGTAGANVLTF
TRBJ1-2 | - | TRBV29-1 | CSVGTDTNYGYTF
TRBJ2-5 | TRBD2 | TRBV7-6 | CASSSLGLAGGQETQYF
TRBJ2-1 | TRBD1 | TRBV6-5 | CASSSYGQGEGNEQFF
TRBJ2-1 | TRBD2 | TRBV10-3 | CAISNHPGLAGVPYNEQFF
TRBJ1-1 | - | TRBV5-1 | CASSFGPRNRAGTEAFF
TRBJ1-4 | - | TRBV19 | CASSPPRWRRGNEKLFF
TRBJ2-3 | TRBD2 | TRBV4-3 | CASRKGLAGTDTQYF
TRBJ2-5 | TRBD2 | TRBV30 | CAWSAVAGPQETQYF
TRBJ1-1 | - | TRBV28 | CASHGQLEAFF
TRBJ2-2 | TRBD2 | TRBV5-4 | CASSGPGGAIAGELFF
TRBJ2-5 | - | TRBV5-1 | CASSPRGAAETQYF
TRBJ1-2 | TRBD1 | TRBV5-1 | CASSSRTGTEGYTF
TRBJ2-7 | TRBD2 | TRBV10-3 | CAITPGTSRSYEQYF
TRBJ2-1 | TRBD2 | TRBV29-1 | CSAPYPSGIHNEQFF
TRBJ2-1 | TRBD1 | TRBV12-5 | CASGPVGTEVRFF
TRBJ2-1 | - | TRBV5-6 | CASSLGQGLRTKNNEQFF
TRBJ1-4 | - | TRBV19 | CASTLTGFTNEKLFF
TRBJ2-2 | - | TRBV10-2 | CASSGRGTGELFF
TRBJ2-2 | - | TRBV27 | CASSLQGGTGELFF
TRBJ2-5 | TRBD1 | TRBV12-5 | CASGLVPRTGGETQYF
TRBJ1-6 | - | TRBV19 | CASSILGAPLHF
TRBJ2-2 | TRBD1 | TRBV6-1 | CASRDRGTGELFF
TRBJ2-7 | - | TRBV9 | CASSGPLGGEQYF
TRBJ2-7 | - | TRBV30 | CAWSVRGFHEQYF
TRBJ2-6 | TRBD2 | TRBV5-4 | CASSLGAGLLGSGANVLTF
TRBJ1-4 | - | TRBV20-1 | CSARGAEKLFF
TRBJ2-3 | - | TRBV5-4 | CASSLKLDPGRTTTDTQYF
TRBJ2-1 | TRBD1 | TRBV7-9 | CASSLLSGDRVNEQFF
TRBJ2-5 | - | TRBV29-1 | CSSQGRVGETQYF
TRBJ1-2 | TRBD1 | TRBV30 | CAWSSPGQGVSGYTF
TRBJ2-7 | - | TRBV2 | CASSEALRRDEQYF
TRBJ2-7 | TRBD2 | TRBV19 | CASSPAGSGRKYEQYF
TRBJ2-7 | - | TRBV5-1 | CASSLTGNEQYF
TRBJ2-7 | TRBD2 | TRBV4-3 | CASSQEAGDPNEQYF
TRBJ2-7 | TRBD1 | TRBV7-6 | CASSYTGGYEQYF